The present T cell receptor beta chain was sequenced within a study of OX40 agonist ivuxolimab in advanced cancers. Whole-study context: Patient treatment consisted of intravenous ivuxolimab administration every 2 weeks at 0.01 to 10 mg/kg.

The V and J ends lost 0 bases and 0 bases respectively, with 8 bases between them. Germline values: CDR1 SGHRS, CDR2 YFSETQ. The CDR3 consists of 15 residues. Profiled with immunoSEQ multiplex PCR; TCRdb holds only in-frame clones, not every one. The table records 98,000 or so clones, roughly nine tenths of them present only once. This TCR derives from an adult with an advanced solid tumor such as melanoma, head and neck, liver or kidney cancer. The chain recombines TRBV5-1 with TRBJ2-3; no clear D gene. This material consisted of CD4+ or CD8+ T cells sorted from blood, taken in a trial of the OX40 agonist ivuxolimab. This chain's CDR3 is CASSLVLGSTDTQYF. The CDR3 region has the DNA TGCGCCAGCAGCTTGGTTCTGGGTAGCACAGATACGCAGTATTTT.